This TCR beta chain was recorded in a study of shared clonotypes between healthy human individuals. Overall study findings and caveats: An expected dependence of interdonor clonotype sharing on sequencing depth was noted. Around 5.3% of naive CD4 clonotypes were shared across several donors.

Naive CD8 populations comprised CD45RO-negative cells positively selected for CCR7, excluding terminally differentiated effector memory CD45RA+ cells. Within Nashville, Tennessee resided all donors, each a Caucasian adult. V lost 6 bases, J lost 0 bases, and 16 bases lay in between. CDR1 is SEHNR and CDR2 is FQNEAQ in the germline V gene (reference sequence). This CDR3 region has 16 residues. An assay was performed, and its level was deep. Method: immunoSEQ multiplex PCR; TCRdb's copy keeps in-frame clones and lacks some. The sample shows roughly 2.1 million clones, 85% to 95% of them seen only once. Remarks on this clone: What it binds is unknown.

This TCR derives from a young man in good health. Some clones in this sample may be carry-over from other donors' samples. J is TRBJ2-3 and V is TRBV7-9; D perhaps matches TRBD2 (6 bases). The sample comprised naive CD8+ T cells from PBMCs. CDR3 DNA sequence: TGTGCCAGCAGTCCCCTTAGCGGAGCAAGCACAGATACGCAGTATTTT. Its translation is CASSPLSGASTDTQYF.